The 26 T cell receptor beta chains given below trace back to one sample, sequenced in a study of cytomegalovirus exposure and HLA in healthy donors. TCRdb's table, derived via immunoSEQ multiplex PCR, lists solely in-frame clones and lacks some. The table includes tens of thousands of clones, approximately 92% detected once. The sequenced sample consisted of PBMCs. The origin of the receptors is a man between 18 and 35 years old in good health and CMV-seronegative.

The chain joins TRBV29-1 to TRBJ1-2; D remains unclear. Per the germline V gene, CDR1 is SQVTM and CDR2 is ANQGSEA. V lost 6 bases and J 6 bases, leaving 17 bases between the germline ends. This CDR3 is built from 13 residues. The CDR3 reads CSVSAERRDGYTF. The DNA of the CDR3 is TGCAGCGTCTCCGCGGAGCGCCGGGATGGCTACACCTTC.

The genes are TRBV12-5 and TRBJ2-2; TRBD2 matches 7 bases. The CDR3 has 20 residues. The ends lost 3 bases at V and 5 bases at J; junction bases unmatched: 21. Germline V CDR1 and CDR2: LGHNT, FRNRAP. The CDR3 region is CASGFLLAGDVSERTGELFF. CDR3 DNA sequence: TGTGCTAGTGGTTTCCTTTTGGCGGGAGATGTGAGTGAAAGAACCGGGGAGCTGTTTTTT. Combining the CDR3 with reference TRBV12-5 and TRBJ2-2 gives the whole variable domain DARVTQTPRHKVTEMGQEVTMRCQPILGHNTVFWYRQTMMQGLELLAYFRNRAPLDDSGMPKDRFSAEMPDATLATLKIQPSEPRDSAVYFCASGFLLAGDVSERTGELFFGEGSRLTVL.

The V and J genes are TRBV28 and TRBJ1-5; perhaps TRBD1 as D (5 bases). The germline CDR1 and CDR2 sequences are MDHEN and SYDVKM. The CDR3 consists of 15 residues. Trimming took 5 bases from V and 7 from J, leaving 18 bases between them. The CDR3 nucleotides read TGTGCCAGCAGTCACGGGACTGTGCGGGGCCAGCCCCAGCATTTT. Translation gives CASSHGTVRGQPQHF.

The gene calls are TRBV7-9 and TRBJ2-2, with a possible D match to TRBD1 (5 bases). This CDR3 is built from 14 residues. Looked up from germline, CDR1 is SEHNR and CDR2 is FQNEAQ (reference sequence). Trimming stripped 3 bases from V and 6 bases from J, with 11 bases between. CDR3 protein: CASSLVQGSGELFF. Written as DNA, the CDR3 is TGTGCCAGCAGCTTGGTGCAGGGTTCCGGGGAGCTGTTTTTT.

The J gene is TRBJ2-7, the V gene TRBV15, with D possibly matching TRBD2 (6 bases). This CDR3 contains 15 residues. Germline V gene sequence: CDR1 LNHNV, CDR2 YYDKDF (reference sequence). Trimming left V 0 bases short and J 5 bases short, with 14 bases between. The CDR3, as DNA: TGTGCCACCAGCAGAGATTGGAGGGAACCTAACGAGCAGTACTTC. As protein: CATSRDWREPNEQYF.

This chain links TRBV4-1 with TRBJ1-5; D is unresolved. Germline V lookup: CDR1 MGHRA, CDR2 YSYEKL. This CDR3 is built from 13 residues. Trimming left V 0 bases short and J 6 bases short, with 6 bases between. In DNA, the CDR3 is TGCGCCAGCAGCCAAGACCGAGGTCAGCCCCAGCATTTT. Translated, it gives CASSQDRGQPQHF.

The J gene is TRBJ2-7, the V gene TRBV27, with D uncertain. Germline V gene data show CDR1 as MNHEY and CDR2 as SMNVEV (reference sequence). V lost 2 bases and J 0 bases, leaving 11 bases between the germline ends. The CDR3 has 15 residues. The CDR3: CASSLNGRSSYEQYF. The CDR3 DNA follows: TGTGCCAGCAGTTTAAATGGGCGAAGCTCCTACGAGCAGTACTTC.

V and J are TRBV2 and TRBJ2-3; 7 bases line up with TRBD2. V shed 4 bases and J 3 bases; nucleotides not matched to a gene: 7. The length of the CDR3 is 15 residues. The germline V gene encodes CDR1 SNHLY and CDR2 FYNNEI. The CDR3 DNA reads TGTGCCAGCAGTGTAAGCGGGACGGGGACAGATACGCAGTATTTT. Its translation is CASSVSGTGTDTQYF.

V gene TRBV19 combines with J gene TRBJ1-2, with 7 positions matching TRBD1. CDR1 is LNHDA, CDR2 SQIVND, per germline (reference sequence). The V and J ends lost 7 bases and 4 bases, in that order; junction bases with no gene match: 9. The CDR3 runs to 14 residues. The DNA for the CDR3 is TGTGCCAGTACCCAAGGAGGGGGCAGCTATGGCTACACCTTC. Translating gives CASTQGGGSYGYTF.

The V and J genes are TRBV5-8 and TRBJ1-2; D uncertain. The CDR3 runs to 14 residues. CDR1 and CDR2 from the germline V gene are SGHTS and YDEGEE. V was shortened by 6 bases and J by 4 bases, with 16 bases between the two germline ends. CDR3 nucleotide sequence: TGTGCCAGCACCCAACCGGGATCCTTCTATGGCTACACCTTC. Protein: CASTQPGSFYGYTF.

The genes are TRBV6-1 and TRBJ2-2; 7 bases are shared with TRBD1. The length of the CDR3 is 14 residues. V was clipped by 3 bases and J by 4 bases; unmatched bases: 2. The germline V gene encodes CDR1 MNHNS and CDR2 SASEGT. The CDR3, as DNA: TGTGCCAGCAGTGAGGGACAGATCACCGGGGAGCTGTTTTTT. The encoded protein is CASSEGQITGELFF.

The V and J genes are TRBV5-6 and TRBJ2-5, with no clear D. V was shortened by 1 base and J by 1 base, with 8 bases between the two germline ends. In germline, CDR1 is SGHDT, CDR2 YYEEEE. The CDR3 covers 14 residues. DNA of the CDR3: TGTGCCAGCAGCTTGCCAGTCTTCCAAGAGACCCAGTACTTC. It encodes CASSLPVFQETQYF.

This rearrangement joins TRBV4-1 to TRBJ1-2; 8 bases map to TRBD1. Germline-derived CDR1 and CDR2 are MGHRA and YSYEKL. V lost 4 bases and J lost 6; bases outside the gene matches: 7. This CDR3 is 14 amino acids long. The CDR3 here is CASSRLGQGNGYTF. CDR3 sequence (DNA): TGCGCCAGCAGCCGGCTCGGACAGGGCAATGGCTACACCTTC.

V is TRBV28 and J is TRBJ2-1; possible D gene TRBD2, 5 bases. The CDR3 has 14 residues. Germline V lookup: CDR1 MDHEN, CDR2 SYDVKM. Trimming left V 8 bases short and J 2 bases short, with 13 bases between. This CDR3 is CASPPARAYNEQFF. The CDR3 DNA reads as TGTGCCAGCCCCCCGGCGAGGGCCTACAATGAGCAGTTCTTC.

This chain's CDR3 is CASSLLSRSGEETQYF. CDR3 DNA: TGTGCCAGCAGCTTATTGTCGCGGAGCGGGGAAGAGACCCAGTACTTC. This chain links TRBV7-2 with TRBJ2-5, with TRBD2 matching 7 bases. Germline-derived CDR1 and CDR2 are SGHTA and FQGNSA. The length of the CDR3 is 16 residues. The V and J ends lost 2 bases and 3 bases, in that order; junction bases with no gene match: 9.

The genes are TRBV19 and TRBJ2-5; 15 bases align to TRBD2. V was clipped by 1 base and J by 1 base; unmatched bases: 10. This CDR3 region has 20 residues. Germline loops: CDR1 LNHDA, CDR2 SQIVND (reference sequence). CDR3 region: CASSIAGPGTSGRFQETQYF. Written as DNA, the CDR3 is TGTGCCAGTAGTATAGCGGGTCCCGGGACTAGCGGGAGGTTCCAAGAGACCCAGTACTTC. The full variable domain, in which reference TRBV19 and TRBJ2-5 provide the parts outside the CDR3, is DGGITQSPKYLFRKEGQNVTLSCEQNLNHDAMYWYRQDPGQGLRLIYYSQIVNDFQKGDIAEGYSVSREKKESFPLTVTSAQKNPTAFYLCASSIAGPGTSGRFQETQYFGPGTRLLVL.

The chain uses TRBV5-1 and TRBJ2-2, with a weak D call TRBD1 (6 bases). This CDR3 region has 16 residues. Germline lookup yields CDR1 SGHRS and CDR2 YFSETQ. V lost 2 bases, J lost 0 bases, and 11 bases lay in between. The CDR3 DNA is TGCGCCAGCAGCTTACCGGGACAATCGAACACCGGGGAGCTGTTTTTT. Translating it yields CASSLPGQSNTGELFF.

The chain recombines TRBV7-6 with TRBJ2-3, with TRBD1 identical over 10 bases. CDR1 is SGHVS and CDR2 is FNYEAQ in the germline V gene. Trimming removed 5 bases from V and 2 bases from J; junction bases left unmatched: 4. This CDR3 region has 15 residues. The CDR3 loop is CASSDRGLLTDTQYF. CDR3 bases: TGTGCCAGCAGCGACAGGGGGCTCCTCACAGATACGCAGTATTTT.

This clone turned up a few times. The CDR3 sequence is CAISSDSDNEQFF. The DNA of the CDR3 is TGTGCCATCAGCTCCGACAGTGACAATGAGCAGTTCTTC. J is TRBJ2-1 and V is TRBV10-3; a possible D gene is TRBD1 (5 bases). In germline, CDR1 is ENHRY, CDR2 SYGVKD. The V and J ends lost 6 bases and 5 bases respectively, with 11 bases between them. There are 13 residues in the CDR3.

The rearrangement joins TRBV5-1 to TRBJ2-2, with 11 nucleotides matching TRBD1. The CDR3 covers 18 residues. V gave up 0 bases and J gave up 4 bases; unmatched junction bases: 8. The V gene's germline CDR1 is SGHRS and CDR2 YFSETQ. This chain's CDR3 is CASSLAPDGQGATGELFF. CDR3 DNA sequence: TGCGCCAGCAGCTTGGCCCCGGATGGACAGGGGGCCACCGGGGAGCTGTTTTTT.

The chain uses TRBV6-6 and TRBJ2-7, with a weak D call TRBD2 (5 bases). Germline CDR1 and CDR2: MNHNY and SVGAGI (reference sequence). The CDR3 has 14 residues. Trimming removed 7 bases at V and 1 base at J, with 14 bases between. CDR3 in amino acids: CASISEGLSYEQYF. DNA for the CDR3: TGTGCCAGCATCTCCGAAGGACTTTCCTACGAGCAGTACTTC.

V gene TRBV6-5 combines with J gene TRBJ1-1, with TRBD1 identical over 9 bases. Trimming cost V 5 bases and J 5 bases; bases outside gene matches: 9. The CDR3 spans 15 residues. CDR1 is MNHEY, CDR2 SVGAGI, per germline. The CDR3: CASSLSYRGRTEAFF. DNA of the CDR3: TGTGCCAGCAGTCTCTCCTACAGGGGGCGAACTGAAGCTTTCTTT.

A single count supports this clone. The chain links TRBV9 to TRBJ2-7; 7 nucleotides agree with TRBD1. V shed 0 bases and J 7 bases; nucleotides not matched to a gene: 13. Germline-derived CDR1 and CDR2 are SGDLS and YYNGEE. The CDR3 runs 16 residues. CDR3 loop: CASSVGGDSRFGEQYF. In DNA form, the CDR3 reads TGTGCCAGCAGCGTAGGTGGGGACAGTCGGTTTGGGGAGCAGTACTTC.

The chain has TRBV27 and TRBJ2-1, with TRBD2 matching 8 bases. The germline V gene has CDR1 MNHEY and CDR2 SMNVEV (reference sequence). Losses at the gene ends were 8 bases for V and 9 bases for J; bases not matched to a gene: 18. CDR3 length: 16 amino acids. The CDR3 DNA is TGTGCCAGCGGCCATATCAGCGGGAGCTTATCAAGTGAGCAGTTCTTC. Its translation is CASGHISGSLSSEQFF.

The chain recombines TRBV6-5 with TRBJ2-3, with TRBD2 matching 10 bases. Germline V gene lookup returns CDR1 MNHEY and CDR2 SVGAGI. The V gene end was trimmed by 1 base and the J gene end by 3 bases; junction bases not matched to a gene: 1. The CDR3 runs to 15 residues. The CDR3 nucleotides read TGTGCCAGCAGTTACTGGACTAGCGGTACAGATACGCAGTATTTT. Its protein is CASSYWTSGTDTQYF.

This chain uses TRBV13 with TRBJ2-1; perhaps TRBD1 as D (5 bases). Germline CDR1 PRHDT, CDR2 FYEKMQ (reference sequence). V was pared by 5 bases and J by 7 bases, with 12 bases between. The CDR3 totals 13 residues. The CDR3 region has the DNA TGTGCCAGCAGCGGGGCAGCCGGGAATGAGCAGTTCTTC. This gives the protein CASSGAAGNEQFF.